A single sample gave rise to the 7 T cell receptor beta chains below, sequenced in a study of OX40 agonist ivuxolimab in advanced cancers. Sequencing used immunoSEQ multiplex PCR; TCRdb keeps in-frame clones, though not all of them. The table shows over 85,000 clones, with approximately 89% occurring only once. Sequenced material: CD4+ or CD8+ T cells sorted from blood, taken in a trial of the OX40 agonist ivuxolimab. The receptors were gathered from an adult with an advanced solid tumor such as melanoma, head and neck, liver or kidney cancer.

The chain recombines TRBV10-3 with TRBJ1-1; 11 bases agree with TRBD1. The V and J ends lost 4 bases and 5 bases, in that order; junction bases with no gene match: 6. The V gene's germline CDR1 is ENHRY and CDR2 SYGVKD. The CDR3 has 15 residues. CDR3 residues: CAISAPGQGATEAFF. The CDR3 DNA sequence: TGTGCCATCAGTGCCCCAGGACAGGGGGCGACTGAAGCTTTCTTT.

This chain uses TRBV7-2 with TRBJ1-5, with no clear D. Trimming stripped 0 bases from V and 3 bases from J, with 9 bases between. This CDR3 contains 15 residues. The germline gives CDR1 SGHTA, CDR2 FQGNSA. CDR3 in amino acids: CASSLASDSNQPQHF. The CDR3 nucleotides are TGTGCCAGCAGCTTAGCCTCGGACTCCAATCAGCCCCAGCATTTT.

The chain is built from TRBV15 and TRBJ1-2; maybe TRBD1 (5 bases). Trimming removed 5 bases at V and 8 bases at J, with 18 bases between. This CDR3 spans 14 amino acids. Germline values: CDR1 LNHNV, CDR2 YYDKDF (reference sequence). CDR3 nucleotide sequence: TGTGCCACCAGCGGCCGGGAATCGGGGGGAGGCTACACCTTC. Amino acids: CATSGRESGGGYTF.

The chain joins TRBV10-3 to TRBJ2-4, with D tentatively TRBD1 (5 bases). The V gene's germline CDR1 is ENHRY and CDR2 SYGVKD. V dropped 1 base and J dropped 2 bases, with 15 bases sitting between them. This CDR3 has 17 residues. The CDR3 region is CAISEFGAGFSKNIQYF. The DNA for the CDR3 is TGTGCCATCAGTGAGTTTGGGGCAGGGTTTTCCAAAAACATTCAGTACTTC.

The gene calls are TRBV9 and TRBJ2-1; TRBD1 is a possible D gene (6 bases). V was clipped by 2 bases and J by 12 bases, with 15 bases between them. CDR3 length equals 13 residues. CDR1 and CDR2 (germline): SGDLS, YYNGEE. The CDR3 DNA reads TGTGCCAGCAGCGTCGACGAGGGGGAATTGCAGTTCTTC. It encodes CASSVDEGELQFF.

The rearrangement links TRBV5-1 to TRBJ2-1, with TRBD2 matching 14 bases. Germline V lookup: CDR1 SGHRS, CDR2 YFSETQ. CDR3 length: 17 residues. The V segment lost 6 bases and the J segment 4 bases; nucleotides outside the gene matches: 9. CDR3 protein: CASTGLAGVGDYNEQFF. The CDR3 coding sequence is TGCGCCAGCACGGGACTAGCGGGAGTGGGGGATTACAATGAGCAGTTCTTC.

This chain uses TRBV6-5 with TRBJ2-7; D is uncertain. This CDR3 contains 15 residues. Trimming removed 2 bases at V and 0 bases at J, with 11 bases between. The germline V gene has CDR1 MNHEY and CDR2 SVGAGI. For the CDR3, the DNA is TGTGCCAGCAGTTACAGCCCGTCGAACTCCTACGAGCAGTACTTC. Translating gives CASSYSPSNSYEQYF.